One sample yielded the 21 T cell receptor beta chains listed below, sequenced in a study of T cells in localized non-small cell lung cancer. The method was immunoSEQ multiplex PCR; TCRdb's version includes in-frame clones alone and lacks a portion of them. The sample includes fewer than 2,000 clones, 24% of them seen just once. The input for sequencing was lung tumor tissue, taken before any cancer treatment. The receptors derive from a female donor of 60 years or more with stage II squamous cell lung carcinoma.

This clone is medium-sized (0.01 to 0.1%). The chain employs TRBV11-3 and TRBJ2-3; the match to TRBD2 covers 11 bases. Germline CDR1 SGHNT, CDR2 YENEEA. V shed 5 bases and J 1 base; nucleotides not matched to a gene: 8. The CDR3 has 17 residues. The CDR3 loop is CASSNIAGGAGTDTQYF. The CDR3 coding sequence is TGTGCCAGCAGCAATATAGCGGGAGGGGCGGGCACAGATACGCAGTATTTT.

The CDR3 nucleotides read TGTGCCACCAGCAGAGCCGGGACAGGGTGGAAAGGAGAGACCCAGTACTTC. Translation gives CATSRAGTGWKGETQYF. The chain couples TRBV15 to TRBJ2-5, with TRBD1 identical over 9 bases. The CDR3 runs to 17 residues. The junction had 10 bases not matched to a gene; V was cut back by 1 base and J by 4 bases. The germline gives CDR1 LNHNV, CDR2 YYDKDF (reference sequence).

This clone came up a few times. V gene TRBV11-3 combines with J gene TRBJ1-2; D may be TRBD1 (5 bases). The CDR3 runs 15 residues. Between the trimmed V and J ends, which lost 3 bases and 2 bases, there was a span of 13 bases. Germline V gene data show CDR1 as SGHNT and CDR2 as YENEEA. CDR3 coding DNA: TGTGCCAGCAGCTTTTGGGGACGGCGAAACTATGGCTACACCTTC. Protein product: CASSFWGRRNYGYTF.

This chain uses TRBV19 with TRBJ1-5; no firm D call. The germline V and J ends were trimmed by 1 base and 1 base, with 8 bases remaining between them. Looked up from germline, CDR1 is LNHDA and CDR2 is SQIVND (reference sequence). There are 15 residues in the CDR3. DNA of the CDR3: TGTGCCAGTAGTATAGGTCAGTCCAGCAATCAGCCCCAGCATTTT. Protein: CASSIGQSSNQPQHF.

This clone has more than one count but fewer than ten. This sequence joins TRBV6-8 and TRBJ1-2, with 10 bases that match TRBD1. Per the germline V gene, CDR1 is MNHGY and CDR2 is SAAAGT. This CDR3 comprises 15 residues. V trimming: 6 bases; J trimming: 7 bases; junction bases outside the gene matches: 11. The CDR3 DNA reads TGTGCCAGCAGGGACCTGACAGGGGGCATCGGTGGCTACACCTTC. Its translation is CASRDLTGGIGGYTF.

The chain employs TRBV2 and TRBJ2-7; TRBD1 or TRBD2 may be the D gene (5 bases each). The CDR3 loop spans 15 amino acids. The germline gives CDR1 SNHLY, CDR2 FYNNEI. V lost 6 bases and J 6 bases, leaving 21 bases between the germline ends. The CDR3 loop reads CASSLSGTRFGEQYV. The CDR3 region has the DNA TGTGCCAGCAGCCTGTCAGGGACGAGATTTGGCGAGCAGTACGTC.

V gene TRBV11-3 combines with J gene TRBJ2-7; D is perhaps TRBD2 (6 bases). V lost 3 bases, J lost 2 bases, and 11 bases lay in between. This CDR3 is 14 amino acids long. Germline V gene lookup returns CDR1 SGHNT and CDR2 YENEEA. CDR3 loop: CASSLGGDTYEQYF. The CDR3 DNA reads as TGTGCCAGCAGCTTGGGGGGAGACACCTACGAGCAGTACTTC.

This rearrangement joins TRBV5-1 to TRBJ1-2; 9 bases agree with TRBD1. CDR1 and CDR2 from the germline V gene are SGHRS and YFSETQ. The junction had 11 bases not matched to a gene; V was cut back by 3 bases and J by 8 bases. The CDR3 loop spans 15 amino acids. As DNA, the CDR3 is TGCGCCAGCAGCTGGAGCCCGGGACAGGGAAAAGGCTACACCTTC. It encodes CASSWSPGQGKGYTF.

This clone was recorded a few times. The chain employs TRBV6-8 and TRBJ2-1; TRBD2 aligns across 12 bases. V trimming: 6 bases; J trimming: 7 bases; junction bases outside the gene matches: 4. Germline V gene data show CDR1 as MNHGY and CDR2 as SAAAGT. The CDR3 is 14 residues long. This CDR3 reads CASSPSGGVNEQFF. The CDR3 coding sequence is TGTGCCAGCAGCCCTAGCGGGGGGGTGAATGAGCAGTTCTTC.

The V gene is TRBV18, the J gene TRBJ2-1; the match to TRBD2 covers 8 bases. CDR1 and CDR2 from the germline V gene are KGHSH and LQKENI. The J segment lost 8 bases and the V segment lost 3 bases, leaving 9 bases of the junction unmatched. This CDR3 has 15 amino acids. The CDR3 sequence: CASSPMGLDMDEQFF. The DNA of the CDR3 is TGTGCCAGCTCACCCATGGGACTAGATATGGATGAGCAGTTCTTC.

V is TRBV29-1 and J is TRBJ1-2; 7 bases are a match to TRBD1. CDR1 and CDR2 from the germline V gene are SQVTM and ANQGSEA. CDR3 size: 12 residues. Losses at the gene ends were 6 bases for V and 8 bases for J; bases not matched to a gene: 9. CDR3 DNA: TGCAGCGTCCTGACAGGGCGTTACGGCTACACCTTC. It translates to CSVLTGRYGYTF.

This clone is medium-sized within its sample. This CDR3 reads CASSLDSRNQPQHF. The CDR3 coding sequence is TGTGCCAGCAGTTTGGACAGTCGCAATCAGCCCCAGCATTTT. The rearrangement links TRBV11-3 to TRBJ1-5; a possible D gene is TRBD1 (6 bases). V was trimmed by 6 bases and J by 2 bases, leaving 11 bases between them. CDR3 length: 14 amino acids. Germline V gene data show CDR1 as SGHNT and CDR2 as YENEEA.

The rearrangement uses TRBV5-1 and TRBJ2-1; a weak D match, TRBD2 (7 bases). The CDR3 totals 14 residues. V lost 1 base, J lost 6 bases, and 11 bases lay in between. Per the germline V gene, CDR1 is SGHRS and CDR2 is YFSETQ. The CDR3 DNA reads TGCGCCAGCAGCTTGACCGGGGGGCTCAATGAGCAGTTCTTC. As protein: CASSLTGGLNEQFF.

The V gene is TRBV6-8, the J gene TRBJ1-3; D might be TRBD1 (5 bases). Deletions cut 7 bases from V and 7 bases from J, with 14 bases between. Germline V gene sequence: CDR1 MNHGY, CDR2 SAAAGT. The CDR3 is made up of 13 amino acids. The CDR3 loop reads CASTRVGTNTIYF. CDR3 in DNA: TGTGCCAGCACCAGGGTTGGAACGAACACCATATATTTT.

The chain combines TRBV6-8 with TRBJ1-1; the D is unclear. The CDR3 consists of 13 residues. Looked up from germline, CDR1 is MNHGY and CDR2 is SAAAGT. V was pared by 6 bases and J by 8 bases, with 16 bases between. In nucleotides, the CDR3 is TGTGCCAGCAGCCCCTTAGGAGCTACCGAAGCTTTCTTT. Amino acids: CASSPLGATEAFF.

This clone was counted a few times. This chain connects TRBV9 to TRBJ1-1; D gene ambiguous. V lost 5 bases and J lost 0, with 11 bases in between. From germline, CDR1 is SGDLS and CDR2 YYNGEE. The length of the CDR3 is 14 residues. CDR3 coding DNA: TGTGCCAGCAGTCCCACCAGCCTGAACACTGAAGCTTTCTTT. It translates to CASSPTSLNTEAFF. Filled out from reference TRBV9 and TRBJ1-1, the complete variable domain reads DSGVTQTPKHLITATGQRVTLRCSPRSGDLSVYWYQQSLDQGLQFLIQYYNGEERAKGNILERFSAQQFPDLHSELNLSSLELGDSALYFCASSPTSLNTEAFFGQGTRLTVV.

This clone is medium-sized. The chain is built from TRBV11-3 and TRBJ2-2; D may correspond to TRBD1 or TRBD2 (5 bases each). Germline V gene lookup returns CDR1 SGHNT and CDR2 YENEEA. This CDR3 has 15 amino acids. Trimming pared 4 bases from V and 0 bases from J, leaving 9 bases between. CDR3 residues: CASSWGNSNTGELFF. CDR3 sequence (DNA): TGTGCCAGCAGCTGGGGGAACTCGAACACCGGGGAGCTGTTTTTT.

The CDR3 sequence: CASSFIGGAGTEAFF. CDR3 sequence (DNA): TGCGCCAGCAGCTTCATAGGGGGCGCGGGGACTGAAGCTTTCTTT. The chain couples TRBV5-1 to TRBJ1-1; TRBD1 agrees at 7 bases. CDR3 size: 15 residues. The trim removed 2 bases at V and 5 bases at J, leaving 9 bases unmatched. Germline-derived CDR1 and CDR2 are SGHRS and YFSETQ.

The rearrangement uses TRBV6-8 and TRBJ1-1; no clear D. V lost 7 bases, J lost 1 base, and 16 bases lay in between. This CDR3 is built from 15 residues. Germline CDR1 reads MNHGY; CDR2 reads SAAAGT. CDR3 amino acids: CASKPEASANTEAFF. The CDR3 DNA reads TGTGCCAGCAAACCTGAGGCCTCGGCGAACACTGAAGCTTTCTTT.

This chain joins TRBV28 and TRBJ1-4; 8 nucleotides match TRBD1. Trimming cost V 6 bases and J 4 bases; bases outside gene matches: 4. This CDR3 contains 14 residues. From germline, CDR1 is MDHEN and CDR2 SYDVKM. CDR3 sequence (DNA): TGTGCCAGCAGCGAGACAGGGGTTAATGAAAAACTGTTTTTT. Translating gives CASSETGVNEKLFF.

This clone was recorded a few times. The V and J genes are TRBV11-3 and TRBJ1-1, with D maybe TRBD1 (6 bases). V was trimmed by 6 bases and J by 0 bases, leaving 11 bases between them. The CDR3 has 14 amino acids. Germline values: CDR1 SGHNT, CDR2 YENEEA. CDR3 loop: CASSLGQMNTEAFF. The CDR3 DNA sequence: TGTGCCAGCAGTCTAGGACAGATGAACACTGAAGCTTTCTTT.